The rows below give T cell receptor beta chains drawn from one sample of a study of control samples from healthy donors and cancer patients. Assay used: immunoSEQ multiplex PCR; TCRdb lists only in-frame clones, some missing. The repertoire consists of approximately 190,000 clones, with about 90% occurring once and the leading ten covering about 1.7%. The sample taken for sequencing was blood. The receptor source for this set is a man aged 25-45 years in good health. Each CDR3 is given with its conserved first and last residue. A D gene is named only where the DNA matches it firmly. Size is stated for part of the rows, as once, few or many counts, or as a class when the clone is expanded.

d_call v_call clone_size cdr3_aa
TRBD1 TRBV19 . CASSIGQDYQPQHF
. TRBV30 . CAWSGADWAYSYEQYF
TRBD1 TRBV29-1 . CSVGDRGQRTEAFF
TRBD1 TRBV10-2 few CASSVAGGTEAFF
. TRBV7-6 once CASKPGGPGRSGELFF
TRBD1 TRBV18 . CASSPPTGQAYEQYF
TRBD1 TRBV18 . CASSFTTGQDQPQHF
. TRBV12-3/TRBV12-4 . CASSRLDRPELFF
. TRBV12-5 . CASGPARVRNTIYF
. TRBV19 . CASSPQGVSYNEQFF
TRBD1 TRBV6-5 . CAIRTGQGVYGYTF
TRBD2 TRBV6-2/TRBV6-3 . CASSYGTSGGRQGKNIQYF